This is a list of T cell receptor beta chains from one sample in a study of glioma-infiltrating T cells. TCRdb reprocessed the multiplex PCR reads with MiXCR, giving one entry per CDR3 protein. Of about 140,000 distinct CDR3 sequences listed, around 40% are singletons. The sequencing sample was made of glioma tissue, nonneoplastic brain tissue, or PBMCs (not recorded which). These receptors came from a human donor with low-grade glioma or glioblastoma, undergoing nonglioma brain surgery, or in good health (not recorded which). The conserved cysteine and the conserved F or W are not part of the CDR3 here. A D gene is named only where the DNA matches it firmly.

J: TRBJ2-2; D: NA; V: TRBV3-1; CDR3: ASSPNTGELF
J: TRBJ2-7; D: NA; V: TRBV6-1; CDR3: ASSTSTRVEQY
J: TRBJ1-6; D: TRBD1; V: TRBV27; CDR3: ASSTQGAGYNSPLH
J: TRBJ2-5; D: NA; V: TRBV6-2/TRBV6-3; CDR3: ASSPTTVQETQY
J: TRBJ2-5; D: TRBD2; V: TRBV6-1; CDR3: ACSESTVAGEETQY
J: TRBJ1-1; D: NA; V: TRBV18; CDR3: ASSPPGVGDTEAF
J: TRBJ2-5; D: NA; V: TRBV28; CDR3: ASSSPRASALQETQY
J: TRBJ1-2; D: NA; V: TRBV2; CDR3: ASSEWPGVYGYT
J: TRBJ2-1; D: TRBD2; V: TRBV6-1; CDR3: ASSRLARAYNEQF
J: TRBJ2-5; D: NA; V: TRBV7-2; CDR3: ASSLGPTWETQY
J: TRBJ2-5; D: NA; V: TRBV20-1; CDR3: SARDWTPETQY
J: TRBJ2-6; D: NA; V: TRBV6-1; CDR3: ASKGGSSGANVLT
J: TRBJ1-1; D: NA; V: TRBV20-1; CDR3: SARDWAGSTLNTEAF
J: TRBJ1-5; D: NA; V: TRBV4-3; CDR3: ASSQAEGGNQPQH
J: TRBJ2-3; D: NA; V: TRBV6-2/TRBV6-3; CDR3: ASSYDGDSTDTQY
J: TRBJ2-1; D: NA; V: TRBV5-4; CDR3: ASSQSYALNEQF
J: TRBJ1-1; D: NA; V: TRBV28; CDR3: ASSLGHTEAF
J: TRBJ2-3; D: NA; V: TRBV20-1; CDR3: SAGGSTDTQY
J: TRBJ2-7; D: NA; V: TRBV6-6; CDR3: ASSYFPRGRGPDEQY
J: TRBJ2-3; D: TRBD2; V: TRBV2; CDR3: ATSSGVSTDTQY
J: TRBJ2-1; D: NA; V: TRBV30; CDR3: AWRAFDGVYNEQF
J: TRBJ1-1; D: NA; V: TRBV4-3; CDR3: ASSQDEEVNTEAF
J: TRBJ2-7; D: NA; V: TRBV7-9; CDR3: ASSLSGARVYEQY
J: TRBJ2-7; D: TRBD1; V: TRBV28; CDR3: ASSLPTGSTSTVCY
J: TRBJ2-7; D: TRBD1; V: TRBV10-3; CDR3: AIRDRVGSYEQY
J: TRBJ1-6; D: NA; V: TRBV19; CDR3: ASSWRSYNSPLH
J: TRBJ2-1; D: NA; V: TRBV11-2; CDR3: ASSLDIRVGGNEQF
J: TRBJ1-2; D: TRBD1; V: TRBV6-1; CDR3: ASSIPGQVNGYT
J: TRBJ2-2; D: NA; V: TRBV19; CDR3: ASNRAPGELF
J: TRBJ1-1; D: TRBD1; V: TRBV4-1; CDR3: ASSRNRGGYTEAF
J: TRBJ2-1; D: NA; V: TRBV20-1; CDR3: SARKVSSYNEQF
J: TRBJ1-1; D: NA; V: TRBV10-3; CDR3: AIRPAANTEAF
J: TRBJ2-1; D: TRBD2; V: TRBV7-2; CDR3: ASSLVGLGDNEQF
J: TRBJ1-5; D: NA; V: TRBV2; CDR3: ASSGVSGNQPQH
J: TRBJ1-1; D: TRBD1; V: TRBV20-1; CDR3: SARTPGQSFNTEAF
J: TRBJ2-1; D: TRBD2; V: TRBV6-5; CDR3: ASSYALTSGSQLEQF
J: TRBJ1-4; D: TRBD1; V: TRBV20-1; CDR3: SVHALYGQESRKLF
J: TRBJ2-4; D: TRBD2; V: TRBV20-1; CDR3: SARDLLAGGLDIQY
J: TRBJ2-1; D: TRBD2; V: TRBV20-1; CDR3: SALPHILAGAYNEQF
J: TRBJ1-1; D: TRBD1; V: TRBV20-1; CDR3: SALSAGGTEAF